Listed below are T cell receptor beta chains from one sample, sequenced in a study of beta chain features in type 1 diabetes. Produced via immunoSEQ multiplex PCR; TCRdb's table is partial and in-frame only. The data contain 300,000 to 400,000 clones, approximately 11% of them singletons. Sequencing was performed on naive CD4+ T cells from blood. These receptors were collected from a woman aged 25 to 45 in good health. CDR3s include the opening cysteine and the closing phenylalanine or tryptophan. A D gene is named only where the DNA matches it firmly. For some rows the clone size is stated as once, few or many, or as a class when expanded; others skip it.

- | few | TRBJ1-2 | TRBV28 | TGTGCCAGCAGTTTATTCACAGCCTATGGCTACACCTTC | CASSLFTAYGYTF
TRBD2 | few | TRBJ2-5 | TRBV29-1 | TGCAGCGCTGGGACTAGCGGGGAGACCCAGTACTTC | CSAGTSGETQYF
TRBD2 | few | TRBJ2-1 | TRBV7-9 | TGTGCCAGCAGCCCCCGAGGACTAGCGGGAGCCGATGAGCAGTTCTTC | CASSPRGLAGADEQFF
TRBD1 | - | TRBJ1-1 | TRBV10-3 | TGTGCCATCAGTGCCTCTACAGGGGATGCTGAAGCTTTCTTT | CAISASTGDAEAFF
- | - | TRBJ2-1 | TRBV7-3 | TGTGCCAGCAGCCCCTCAGGCCCGGGGAATGAGCAGTTCTTC | CASSPSGPGNEQFF
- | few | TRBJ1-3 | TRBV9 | TGTGCCAGCAGCGACGGCTCTGGAAACACCATATATTTT | CASSDGSGNTIYF
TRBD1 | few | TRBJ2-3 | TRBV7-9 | TGTGCCAGCAGGCGACAGGGCAGCACAGATACGCAGTATTTT | CASRRQGSTDTQYF
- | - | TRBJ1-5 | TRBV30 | TGTGCCTGGGCCACACAGGGCGATCAGCCCCAGCATTTT | CAWATQGDQPQHF
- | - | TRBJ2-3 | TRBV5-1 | TGCGCCAGCAGAATAACTTCAGGGACAGATACGCAGTATTTT | CASRITSGTDTQYF
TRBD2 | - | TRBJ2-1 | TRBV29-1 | TGCAGCGTTGAAGCGCGACTAGCGGGCCAATACAATGAGCAGTTCTTC | CSVEARLAGQYNEQFF
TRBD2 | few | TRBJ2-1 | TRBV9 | TGTGCCAGCAGCCCTCGGGGGGGCGGGAGCTCCTACAATGAGCAGTTCTTC | CASSPRGGGSSYNEQFF
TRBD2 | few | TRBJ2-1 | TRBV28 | TGTGCCAGCAGTTTTACTAGCGGGAAGGTTGGGAATGAGCAGTTCTTC | CASSFTSGKVGNEQFF
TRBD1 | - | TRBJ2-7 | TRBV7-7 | TGTGCTAGCAGCCACGGACAGGGCTCCGAGCAGTACTTC | CASSHGQGSEQYF
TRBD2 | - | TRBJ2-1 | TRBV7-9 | TGTGCCAGCCCCAAGGGACTAGGCTCCTACAATGAGCAGTTCTTC | CASPKGLGSYNEQFF
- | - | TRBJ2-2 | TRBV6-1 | TGTGCCAGCAGTGAAAGACATACCGGGGAGCTGTTTTTT | CASSERHTGELFF
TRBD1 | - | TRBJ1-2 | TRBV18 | TGTGCCAGCTCACCAGCGACAGGGATCTACTATGGCTACACCTTC | CASSPATGIYYGYTF
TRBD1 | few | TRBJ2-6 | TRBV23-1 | TGCGCCAGCAGTCAGCACAGGGGGCGCGGGGCCAACGTCCTGACTTTC | CASSQHRGRGANVLTF
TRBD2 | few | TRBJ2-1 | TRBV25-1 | TGTGCCAGCAGTGAAACCGGGACTAGCGGATACAATGAGCAGTTCTTC | CASSETGTSGYNEQFF
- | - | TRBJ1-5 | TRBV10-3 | TGTGCCATCAGAGGGGGGGGGAGCAATCAGCCCCAGCATTTT | CAIRGGGSNQPQHF
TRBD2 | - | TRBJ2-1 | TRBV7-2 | TGTGCCAGCAGCCCCGGGACTAGAAATGAGCAGTTCTTC | CASSPGTRNEQFF
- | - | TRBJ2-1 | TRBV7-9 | TGTGCCAGCAGCCACCCCTCAGGGTTGTACCAGTTCTTC | CASSHPSGLYQFF
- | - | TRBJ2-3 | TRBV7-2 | TGTGCCAGCAGCTTAGAGCTAGAGGAGTATTTT | CASSLELEEYF